The 24 T cell receptor beta chains presented below share a single source sample, sequenced in a study of PD-L1 blockade in urothelial cancer. Stated time point: pretreatment peripheral blood. Repertoires were generated with immunoSEQ multiplex PCR, while TCRdb's copy carries only in-frame clones and drops some. Among 98,000 or so clones listed, around 90% were seen once. The sample was PBMCs, taken around atezolizumab (anti-PD-L1) treatment. The receptors were gathered from a man aged 55 to 70 with urothelial cancer.

This rearrangement joins TRBV27 to TRBJ1-1; possible D gene TRBD1, 5 bases. Trimming pared 5 bases from V and 5 bases from J, leaving 18 bases between. This CDR3 comprises 15 residues. Germline loops: CDR1 MNHEY, CDR2 SMNVEV (reference sequence). CDR3 DNA sequence: TGTGCCAGCAGTCCCCATGGAGGGGAGAAGACTGAAGCTTTCTTT. Protein product: CASSPHGGEKTEAFF.

Only a few counts were recorded for this clone. J is TRBJ1-4 and V is TRBV7-9; weak D call: TRBD1 (6 bases). Germline V gene data show CDR1 as SEHNR and CDR2 as FQNEAQ (reference sequence). V was pared by 5 bases and J by 0 bases, with 13 bases between. The CDR3 is 16 residues long. The CDR3 protein is CASSDGQTATNEKLFF. CDR3 nucleotide sequence: TGTGCCAGCAGCGACGGACAGACCGCAACTAATGAAAAACTGTTTTTT. The full variable domain, with the rest looked up from reference TRBV7-9 and TRBJ1-4, is DTGVSQNPRHKITKRGQNVTFRCDPISEHNRLYWYRQTLGQGPEFLTYFQNEAQLEKSRLLSDRFSAERPKGSFSTLEIQRTEQGDSAMYLCASSDGQTATNEKLFFGSGTQLSVL.

This chain joins TRBV25-1 and TRBJ1-2; D unclear. CDR3 length: 13 residues. Germline V gives CDR1 MGHDK, CDR2 SYGVNS. The germline V and J ends were trimmed by 4 bases and 5 bases, with 11 bases remaining between them. CDR3 sequence reads: CASSAGMSYGYTF. The CDR3 DNA reads TGTGCCAGCAGTGCCGGGATGTCTTATGGCTACACCTTC.

This chain links TRBV7-3 with TRBJ2-6; tentatively, D is TRBD1 (6 bases). CDR3 length: 15 residues. Germline values: CDR1 SGHTA, CDR2 FQGTGA. Deletions cut 4 bases from V and 1 base from J, with 8 bases between. For the CDR3, the DNA is TGTGCCAGCAGCTACAGGGCGTCTGGGGCCAACGTCCTGACTTTC. This translates into CASSYRASGANVLTF.

This clone was observed a single time. The genes are TRBV5-1 and TRBJ2-2; TRBD2 matches at 7 bases. V gave up 0 bases and J gave up 6 bases; unmatched junction bases: 5. The CDR3 spans 15 residues. CDR1 is SGHRS, CDR2 YFSETQ, per germline. The CDR3 DNA follows: TGCGCCAGCAGCTTGGAGGCTAGCGGAGCCGGGGAGCTGTTTTTT. Amino acid sequence: CASSLEASGAGELFF. Drawing the rest from reference TRBV5-1 and TRBJ2-2, the complete variable domain is KAGVTQTPRYLIKTRGQQVTLSCSPISGHRSVSWYQQTPGQGLQFLFEYFSETQRNKGNFPGRFSGRQFSNSRSEMNVSTLELGDSALYLCASSLEASGAGELFFGEGSRLTVL.

This chain joins TRBV28 and TRBJ2-7, with TRBD1 identical over 12 bases. The J segment lost 4 bases and the V segment lost 6 bases, leaving 7 bases of the junction unmatched. The length of the CDR3 is 15 residues. The germline gives CDR1 MDHEN, CDR2 SYDVKM. The chain's CDR3 is CASSTPGQGAYEQYF. The CDR3 DNA is TGTGCCAGCAGCACTCCGGGACAGGGGGCTTACGAGCAGTACTTC. Full variable domain (remainder filled in from reference TRBV28 and TRBJ2-7): DVKVTQSSRYLVKRTGEKVFLECVQDMDHENMFWYRQDPGLGLRLIYFSYDVKMKEKGDIPEGYSVSREKKERFSLILESASTNQTSMYLCASSTPGQGAYEQYFGPGTRLTVT.

The chain combines TRBV7-2 with TRBJ2-7; 7 bases align to TRBD1. CDR1 SGHTA and CDR2 FQGNSA come from the germline V gene. This CDR3 spans 16 amino acids. Germline trimming cut 3 bases from V and 3 bases from J; bases unmatched to any gene: 11. The CDR3 protein is CASSLSPRDRFYEQYF. In DNA, the CDR3 is TGTGCCAGCAGCTTGAGTCCCCGGGACAGATTCTACGAGCAGTACTTC.

CDR3 sequence: CASSRPGRGNTEAFF. The CDR3 DNA sequence: TGCGCCAGCAGCCGCCCAGGTAGGGGGAACACTGAAGCTTTCTTT. The chain links TRBV4-1 to TRBJ1-1; tentatively, D is TRBD1 (5 bases). The CDR3 runs 15 residues. Trimming removed 4 bases at V and 1 base at J, with 13 bases between. Germline V gene data show CDR1 as MGHRA and CDR2 as YSYEKL.

This clone was found once. The chain employs TRBV5-1 and TRBJ2-7; possibly TRBD1 for D (6 bases). The CDR3 is 14 residues long. V lost 3 bases, J lost 2 bases, and 12 bases lay in between. From germline, CDR1 is SGHRS and CDR2 YFSETQ. CDR3 region: CASSSRGEPYEQYF. For the CDR3, the DNA is TGCGCCAGCAGCTCCAGGGGAGAACCCTACGAGCAGTACTTC. Full variable domain (remainder filled in from reference TRBV5-1 and TRBJ2-7): KAGVTQTPRYLIKTRGQQVTLSCSPISGHRSVSWYQQTPGQGLQFLFEYFSETQRNKGNFPGRFSGRQFSNSRSEMNVSTLELGDSALYLCASSSRGEPYEQYFGPGTRLTVT.

The chain links TRBV19 to TRBJ2-2, with unresolved D. Germline V gene sequence: CDR1 LNHDA, CDR2 SQIVND (reference sequence). Trimming stripped 5 bases from V and 0 bases from J, with 4 bases between. The CDR3 extends over 13 amino acids. This chain's CDR3 is CASSSANTGELFF. For the CDR3, the DNA is TGTGCCAGTAGTTCCGCGAACACCGGGGAGCTGTTTTTT. The full variable domain, completed using reference TRBV19 and TRBJ2-2, is DGGITQSPKYLFRKEGQNVTLSCEQNLNHDAMYWYRQDPGQGLRLIYYSQIVNDFQKGDIAEGYSVSREKKESFPLTVTSAQKNPTAFYLCASSSANTGELFFGEGSRLTVL.

The chain uses TRBV27 and TRBJ2-5; 7 bases fit TRBD2. The V segment lost 10 bases and the J segment 4 bases; nucleotides outside the gene matches: 12. Germline-derived CDR1 and CDR2 are MNHEY and SMNVEV (reference sequence). The CDR3 spans 14 residues. The CDR3 reads CATEGLTAPETQYF. In DNA, the CDR3 is TGTGCCACCGAGGGACTAACCGCCCCAGAGACCCAGTACTTC.

V is TRBV7-2 and J is TRBJ2-5; D may be TRBD1 (5 bases). This CDR3 has 13 residues. Germline loops: CDR1 SGHTA, CDR2 FQGNSA. The V and J ends lost 2 bases and 7 bases respectively, with 11 bases between them. The CDR3 spells CASSLSREGTQYF. In nucleotides, the CDR3 is TGTGCCAGCAGCTTATCCAGGGAAGGGACCCAGTACTTC. Together with reference TRBV7-2 and TRBJ2-5, the CDR3 gives the full variable domain: GAGVSQSPSNKVTEKGKDVELRCDPISGHTALYWYRQSLGQGLEFLIYFQGNSAPDKSGLPSDRFSAERTGGSVSTLTIQRTQQEDSAVYLCASSLSREGTQYFGPGTRLLVL.

V gene TRBV4-2 combines with J gene TRBJ1-2, with D tentatively TRBD1 (6 bases). CDR1 is LGHNA and CDR2 is YNFKEQ in the germline V gene. V was pared by 7 bases and J by 5 bases, with 20 bases between. The CDR3 sequence is 15 residues long. CDR3 coding DNA: TGTGCCAGCACCCTAGCAACAACAGGGAGATATGGCTACACCTTC. This encodes CASTLATTGRYGYTF.

The chain has TRBV4-1 and TRBJ2-1, with 10 nucleotides matching TRBD2. This CDR3 spans 22 amino acids. Looked up from germline, CDR1 is MGHRA and CDR2 is YSYEKL. V shed 2 bases, J shed 0 bases, and the junction held 19 bases outside the gene matches. This CDR3 is CASSQRGRRGPSGSLSYNEQFF. DNA of the CDR3: TGCGCCAGCAGCCAAAGGGGGCGGAGAGGGCCTAGCGGGAGCCTCTCCTACAATGAGCAGTTCTTC.

The chain has TRBV28 and TRBJ2-7; 9 bases line up with TRBD1. Germline trimming cut 6 bases from V and 6 bases from J; bases unmatched to any gene: 6. The CDR3 spans 13 residues. CDR1 is MDHEN, CDR2 SYDVKM, per germline. The CDR3 here is CASSHGDRAEQYF. The CDR3 nucleotides read TGTGCCAGCAGCCATGGGGACAGGGCCGAGCAGTACTTC.

The V gene is TRBV7-2, the J gene TRBJ2-7; TRBD1 aligns across 11 bases. The CDR3 is made up of 15 amino acids. J lost 6 bases, V lost 6 bases, and 10 bases had no gene match. Germline loops: CDR1 SGHTA, CDR2 FQGNSA. The CDR3 protein is CASSLSRTGGTEQYF. The CDR3 DNA is TGTGCCAGCAGTCTTTCCAGGACAGGGGGCACCGAGCAGTACTTC.

The chain is built from TRBV19 and TRBJ1-5, with D hard to call. Germline-derived CDR1 and CDR2 are LNHDA and SQIVND (reference sequence). Trimming cost V 3 bases and J 0 bases, with 12 bases left between them. The CDR3 sequence is 16 residues long. CDR3 in DNA: TGTGCCAGTAGTATTGCGGATTTCCATAGCAATCAGCCCCAGCATTTT. It specifies CASSIADFHSNQPQHF.

This chain's CDR3 is CASSANRLLNTEAFF. The CDR3 nucleotides are TGTGCCAGCAGTGCGAACAGACTATTGAACACTGAAGCTTTCTTT. This chain connects TRBV28 to TRBJ1-1; D remains unclear. V lost 5 bases to trimming and J lost 0 bases, with 13 bases between them. Germline CDR1 reads MDHEN; CDR2 reads SYDVKM. The CDR3 is made up of 15 amino acids. The variable domain in full, with the rest retrieved from reference TRBV28 and TRBJ1-1, is DVKVTQSSRYLVKRTGEKVFLECVQDMDHENMFWYRQDPGLGLRLIYFSYDVKMKEKGDIPEGYSVSREKKERFSLILESASTNQTSMYLCASSANRLLNTEAFFGQGTRLTVV.

The gene calls are TRBV5-1 and TRBJ2-2; D is ambiguous. Per the germline V gene, CDR1 is SGHRS and CDR2 is YFSETQ. This CDR3 is 14 amino acids long. V lost 3 bases to trimming and J lost 0 bases, with 6 bases between them. The CDR3 region has the DNA TGCGCCAGCAGCTCCGGGTCGAACACCGGGGAGCTGTTTTTT. Translated: CASSSGSNTGELFF.

The chain combines TRBV6-1 with TRBJ1-1; D unclear. In germline, CDR1 is MNHNS, CDR2 SASEGT. CDR3 length: 12 amino acids. The V and J ends lost 5 bases and 2 bases respectively, with 6 bases between them. In DNA, the CDR3 is TGTGCCAGCAGTCCAGATAACACTGAAGCTTTCTTT. This encodes CASSPDNTEAFF.

The chain has TRBV7-2 and TRBJ1-1, with 8 nucleotides matching TRBD1. J gave up 4 bases and V 3 bases, and 4 bases lay outside the gene matches. Germline-derived CDR1 and CDR2 are SGHTA and FQGNSA. This CDR3 spans 14 amino acids. CDR3 coding DNA: TGTGCCAGCAGCTTCAACAGGGGGAGCACTGAAGCTTTCTTT. It translates to CASSFNRGSTEAFF.

This chain uses TRBV5-6 with TRBJ2-3; D remains ambiguous. Germline lookup yields CDR1 SGHDT and CDR2 YYEEEE. V was clipped by 2 bases and J by 7 bases, with 5 bases between them. This CDR3 comprises 11 residues. The CDR3 here is CASSLANTQYF. CDR3 in DNA: TGTGCCAGCAGCTTAGCCAATACGCAGTATTTT.

This clone showed up just once. This sequence joins TRBV5-5 and TRBJ1-5; D call uncertain. This CDR3 comprises 13 residues. The germline V gene has CDR1 SGHKS and CDR2 YYEKEE (reference sequence). Trimming took 0 bases from V and 1 from J, leaving 2 bases between them. The CDR3 region has the DNA TGTGCCAGCAGCTTGGTAAGCAATCAGCCCCAGCATTTT. As protein: CASSLVSNQPQHF.

Here the CDR3 DNA reads TGTGCCAGTAGTATAGGACGGGGTACCACGCAGTATTTT. Translated, it gives CASSIGRGTTQYF. The genes are TRBV19 and TRBJ2-3; D perhaps matches TRBD2 (5 bases). The CDR3 has 13 residues. Germline loops: CDR1 LNHDA, CDR2 SQIVND (reference sequence). V was shortened by 1 base and J by 9 bases, with 11 bases between the two germline ends.